One sample yielded the 7 T cell receptor beta chains listed below, sequenced in a study of quantifying T cell responses using KT2 cells. Looking at the study overall: TCR alpha and beta constant-region primers primed reverse transcription of RNA.

A single-stranded UMI oligo with SP2 sequence was ligated to cDNA 3' ends. First-round PCR used 3 to 4 cycles and beta primers RC1.1 and RC1.2 covering TRBC1 and TRBC2. TCRdb independently ran MiXCR on the UMI-ligation and nested PCR reads; one entry per CDR3 protein. Of 30,000 or so distinct CDR3 sequences in the sample, roughly 8% were seen once. Sequencing was done on a sample of PBMCs spiked with cells of the T cell clone KT2. Every receptor here comes from a human donor.

About this clonotype: Compared with germline, one end of the junction differs, possibly owing to a read error. The rearrangement uses TRBV18 and TRBJ1-1; TRBD1 aligns across 8 bases. The CDR3 covers 15 residues. Germline assignment: CDR1 KGHSH and CDR2 LQKENI. CDR3 region: CARSPRDRTNTEAFF. The CDR3 coding sequence is TGTGCCAGATCACCTCGGGACAGGACGAACACTGAAGCTTTCTTT.

There are many counts of this clonotype. The CDR3 DNA reads as TGCAGTGCTAGAGGAGGGGGGGCCCTTAGCTATGGCTACACCTTC. Amino acids: CSARGGGALSYGYTF. V usage is TRBV20-1 and J usage is TRBJ1-2; the D gene is possibly TRBD1 (6 bases). V was clipped by 1 base and J by 4 bases, with 16 bases between them. The CDR3 is 15 amino acids. Per germline, CDR1 DFQATT and CDR2 SNEGSKA (reference sequence).

The chain is built from TRBV9 and TRBJ1-3; a possible D gene is TRBD1 (5 bases). Trimming shortened V by 0 bases and J by 4 bases, and 14 bases separated the two germline ends. Germline V gene sequence: CDR1 SGDLS, CDR2 YYNGEE. The CDR3 spans 16 residues. CDR3 loop: CASSVEAGGTGNTIYF. The CDR3 coding sequence is TGTGCCAGCAGCGTAGAGGCTGGGGGGACGGGAAACACCATATATTTT.

The sample holds many counts of this clonotype. V gene TRBV7-9 combines with J gene TRBJ1-5, with 9 bases lining up with TRBD1. The CDR3 contains 15 residues. The germline V gene encodes CDR1 SEHNR and CDR2 FQNEAQ (reference sequence). The V gene end was trimmed by 5 bases and the J gene end by 6 bases; junction bases not matched to a gene: 8. The CDR3 nucleotides are TGTGCCAGCAGCCCGACCGGGACAGGGATTCAGCCCCAGCATTTT. Its protein product is CASSPTGTGIQPQHF.

This clonotype came up many times. The CDR3 is CASSLGQGNADTQYF. The CDR3 coding sequence is TGTGCCAGCAGCTTGGGGCAGGGGAACGCAGATACGCAGTATTTT. J is TRBJ2-3 and V is TRBV7-6; TRBD1 is a possible D gene (6 bases). Germline assignment: CDR1 SGHVS and CDR2 FNYEAQ. The V end lost 3 bases, the J end lost 4 bases, and 14 bases lay between the germline ends. The CDR3 is made up of 15 amino acids.

The chain employs TRBV20-1 and TRBJ2-5, with unresolved D. Germline-derived CDR1 and CDR2 are DFQATT and SNEGSKA (reference sequence). V lost 3 bases and J 3 bases, leaving 17 bases between the germline ends. This CDR3 region has 15 residues. DNA of the CDR3: TGCAGTGCTAGTGCCCGTTGGCCCCGAGAAGAGACCCAGTACTTC. It translates to CSASARWPREETQYF.

About this clonotype itself: A read error may explain this, as a much larger clone is one base away. J is TRBJ1-1 and V is TRBV6-4; 7 bases are shared with TRBD1. The CDR3 is 13 residues long. The germline CDR1 and CDR2 sequences are MRHNA and SNTAGT. Trimming removed 8 bases from V and 1 base from J; junction bases left unmatched: 4. In DNA form, the CDR3 reads TGTGCCAGCGGGGGACAGCAGAACACTGAAGCTTTCTTT. Translating it yields CASGGQQNTEAFF.